The clone carrying this T cell receptor (beta chain) has ten or more counts. Its antigen is not identified. This CDR3 spans 16 amino acids. Germline V gives CDR1 SGHVS, CDR2 FQNEAQ. Trimming at V came to 5 bases and at J to 5 bases, leaving 9 bases not matched to a gene. The data were taken from a study of T cell repertoires in cytomegalovirus infection. Study-level background: Shared public TCR beta signatures pointed to both CMV infection and a matching HLA type.

TCRdb passed the reads through MiXCR, listing each CDR3 protein once. The sample contains more than 650,000 distinct CDR3 sequences, 35% of which appear only once. The study, taken as a whole, reports: In two of eight donors, the top clonotype was HLA-C-restricted CMV-specific. Individuals carrying CMV plus the relevant HLA were identified by cumulative frequency of public TCR beta families.

The chain combines TRBV7-8 with TRBJ2-5, with TRBD2 matching 12 bases. The sequence came from a human donor in good health (CMV status not recorded). Some clones in this sample may be carry-over from other donors' samples. Sample: PBMCs. Here the CDR3 reads CASSPPGLAGWETQYF. CDR3 bases: TGTGCCAGCAGCCCCCCCGGACTAGCGGGGTGGGAGACCCAGTACTTC. The whole variable domain, remainder taken from reference TRBV7-8 and TRBJ2-5, is GAGVSQSPRYKVAKRGQDVALRCDPISGHVSLFWYQQALGQGPEFLTYFQNEAQLDKSGLPSDRFFAERPEGSVSTLKIQRTQQEDSAVYLCASSPPGLAGWETQYFGPGTRLLVL.